This paragraph covers one T cell receptor beta chain sequence. This sample's time point: newly diagnosed GD, antithyroid drugs for less than 3 months. PBMCs provided the RNA from which the TCR library was made. The sample belongs to a study of regulatory T cells in long-lasting Graves disease. The CDR3 spans 14 residues. Germline CDR1 is MNHEY and CDR2 is SVGEGT. Losses at the gene ends were 7 bases for V and 5 bases for J; bases not matched to a gene: 8. According to the study, TCR beta libraries were built with iRepertoire HTBI primers and CDR3-region Arm-PCR. From the multiplex PCR reads, TCRdb called clonotypes with MiXCR, one entry per CDR3 protein. The sample holds approximately 560,000 distinct CDR3 sequences, about 16% seen once. This sample also belongs to another study, concerning T cells in Graves' hyperthyroidism and ophthalmopathy.

This receptor was taken from a man aged 18 to 29 with Graves disease. V is TRBV6-2 or TRBV6-3 and J is TRBJ2-3; 8 bases are a match to TRBD2. The sequencing here drew on peripheral blood mononuclear cells (PBMCs), taken at new diagnosis, from a patient treated with antithyroid drugs. The CDR3 reads CASTQIAGIDTQYF. DNA for the CDR3: TGTGCCAGCACCCAAATAGCGGGAATAGATACGCAGTATTTT.